These 4 T cell receptor beta chains came from one sample sequenced in a study of CD8+CD57+ T cells in acquired aplastic anemia. Genomic DNA provided the template from which TCR beta VDJ and CDR3 profiles were obtained. TCRdb fed the reads into MiXCR, producing one record per CDR3 protein. Among about 210,000 distinct CDR3 sequences, 60% to 65% were seen once, and the ten largest hold over 25%. Sample: sorted CD4+, CD8+, or CD8+CD57+ T cells (not recorded which) from PBMCs. These receptors were collected from a human donor in good health.

The V and J genes are TRBV25-1 and TRBJ2-7, with D unclear. Germline assignment: CDR1 MGHDK and CDR2 SYGVNS. V lost 4 bases, J lost 12 bases, and 16 bases lay in between. The CDR3 sequence is 12 residues long. CDR3 residues: CASSGATAAWYF. CDR3 in DNA: TGTGCCAGCAGTGGAGCGACGGCGGCTTGGTACTTC.

The V call is TRBV5-1, the J call TRBJ2-7; no reliable D call. Germline V gives CDR1 SGHRS, CDR2 YFSETQ. The CDR3 contains 14 residues. Trimming pared 4 bases from V and 3 bases from J, leaving 14 bases between. CDR3 residues: CASSIGLGDYEQYF. CDR3 bases: TGCGCCAGCAGCATTGGTTTGGGTGACTACGAGCAGTACTTC.

Points on this clonotype: A clone one base away is much larger, so this may be a read error. The chain uses TRBV15 and TRBJ2-6; perhaps TRBD1 as D (5 bases). The germline V gene has CDR1 LNHNV and CDR2 YYDKDF (reference sequence). The CDR3 consists of 15 residues. CDR3 sequence: CATSRVEAGANVRTF. The CDR3 DNA reads TGTGCCACCAGCAGAGTCGAGGCTGGGGCCAACGTCCGGACTTTC.

This clonotype was counted between two and nine times. The rearrangement uses TRBV5-5 and TRBJ2-1; D is unclear. Between the trimmed V and J ends, which lost 3 bases and 7 bases, there was a span of 20 bases. Germline values: CDR1 SGHKS, CDR2 YYEKEE (reference sequence). This CDR3 spans 16 amino acids. The CDR3 loop is CASSYRLSDGLNEQFF. The CDR3 DNA reads TGTGCCAGCAGCTATCGACTTTCGGACGGGTTGAATGAGCAGTTCTTC. The whole variable domain, filled in from reference TRBV5-5 and TRBJ2-1, reads DAGVTQSPTHLIKTRGQQVTLRCSPISGHKSVSWYQQVLGQGPQFIFQYYEKEERGRGNFPDRFSARQFPNYSSELNVNALLLGDSALYLCASSYRLSDGLNEQFFGPGTRLTVL.